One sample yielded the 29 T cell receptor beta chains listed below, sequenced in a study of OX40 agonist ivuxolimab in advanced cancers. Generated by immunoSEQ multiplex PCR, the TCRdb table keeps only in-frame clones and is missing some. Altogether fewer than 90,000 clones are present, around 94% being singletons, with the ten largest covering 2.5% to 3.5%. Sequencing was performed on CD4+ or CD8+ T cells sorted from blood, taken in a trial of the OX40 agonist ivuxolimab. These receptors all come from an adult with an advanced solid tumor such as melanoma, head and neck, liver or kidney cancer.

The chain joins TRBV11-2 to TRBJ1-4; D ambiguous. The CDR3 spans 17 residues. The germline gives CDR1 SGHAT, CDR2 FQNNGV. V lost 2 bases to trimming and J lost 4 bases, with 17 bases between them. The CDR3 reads CASSLYRKGRLNEKLFF. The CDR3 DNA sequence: TGTGCCAGCAGCTTATACCGCAAAGGGAGGCTTAATGAAAAACTGTTTTTT.

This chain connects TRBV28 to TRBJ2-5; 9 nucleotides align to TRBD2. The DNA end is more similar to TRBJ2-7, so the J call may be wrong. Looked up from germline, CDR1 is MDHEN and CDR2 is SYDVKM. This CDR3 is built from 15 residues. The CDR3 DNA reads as TGTGCCAGCAGTTTTAGTCGACTAGCGGACTACGAGCAGTACTTC. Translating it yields CASSFSRLADYEQYF.

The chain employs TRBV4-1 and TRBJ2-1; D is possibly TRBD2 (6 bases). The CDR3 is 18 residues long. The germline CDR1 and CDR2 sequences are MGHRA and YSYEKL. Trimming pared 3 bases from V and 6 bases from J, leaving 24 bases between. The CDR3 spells CASSHRFARRANPNEQFF. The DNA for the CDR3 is TGCGCCAGCAGCCACCGATTTGCCCGGAGGGCCAATCCCAATGAGCAGTTCTTC.

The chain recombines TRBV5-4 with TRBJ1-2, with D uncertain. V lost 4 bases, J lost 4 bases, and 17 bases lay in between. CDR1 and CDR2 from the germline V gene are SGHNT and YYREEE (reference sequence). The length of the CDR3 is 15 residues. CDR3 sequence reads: CASSQDITRPYGYTF. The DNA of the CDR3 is TGTGCCAGCAGCCAAGATATCACGAGGCCCTATGGCTACACCTTC.

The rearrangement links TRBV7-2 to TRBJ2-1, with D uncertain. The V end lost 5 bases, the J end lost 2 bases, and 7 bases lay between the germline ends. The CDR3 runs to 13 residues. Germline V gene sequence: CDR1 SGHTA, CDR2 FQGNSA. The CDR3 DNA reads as TGTGCCAGCAGCCCAGGAACCTACAATGAGCAGTTCTTC. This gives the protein CASSPGTYNEQFF.

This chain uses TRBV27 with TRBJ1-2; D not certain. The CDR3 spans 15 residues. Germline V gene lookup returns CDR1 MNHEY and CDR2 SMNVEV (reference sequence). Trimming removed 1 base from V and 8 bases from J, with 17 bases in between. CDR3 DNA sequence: TGTGCCAGCAGTTTATGGGGTACGGGGATTGAAGGCTACACCTTC. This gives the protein CASSLWGTGIEGYTF.

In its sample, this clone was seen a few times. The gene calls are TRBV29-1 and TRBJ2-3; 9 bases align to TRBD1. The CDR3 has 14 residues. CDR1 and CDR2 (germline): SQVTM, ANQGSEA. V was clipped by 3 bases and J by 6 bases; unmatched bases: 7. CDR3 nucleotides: TGCAGCGTTGAGGCGGGACAGGGTGGGGATACGCAGTATTTT. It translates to CSVEAGQGGDTQYF.

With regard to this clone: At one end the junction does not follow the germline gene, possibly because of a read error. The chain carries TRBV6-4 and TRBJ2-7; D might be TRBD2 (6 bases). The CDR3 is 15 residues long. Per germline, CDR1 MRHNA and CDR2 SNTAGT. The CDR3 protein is CVRPLLATYPYEQYF. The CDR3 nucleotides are TGCGTCCGTCCTCTTCTAGCGACGTATCCCTACGAGCAGTACTTC.

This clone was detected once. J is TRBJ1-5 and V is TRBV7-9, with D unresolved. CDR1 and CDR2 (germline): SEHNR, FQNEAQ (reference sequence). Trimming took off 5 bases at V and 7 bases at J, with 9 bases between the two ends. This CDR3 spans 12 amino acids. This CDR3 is CASSLDDQPQHF. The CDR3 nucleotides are TGTGCCAGCAGCCTCGACGACCAGCCCCAGCATTTT.

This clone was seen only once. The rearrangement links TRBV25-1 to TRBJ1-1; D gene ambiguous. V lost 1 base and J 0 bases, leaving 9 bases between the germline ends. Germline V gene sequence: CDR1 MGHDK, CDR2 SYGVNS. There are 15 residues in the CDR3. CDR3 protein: CASSEWPAVNTEAFF. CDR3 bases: TGTGCCAGCAGTGAATGGCCAGCGGTGAACACTGAAGCTTTCTTT.

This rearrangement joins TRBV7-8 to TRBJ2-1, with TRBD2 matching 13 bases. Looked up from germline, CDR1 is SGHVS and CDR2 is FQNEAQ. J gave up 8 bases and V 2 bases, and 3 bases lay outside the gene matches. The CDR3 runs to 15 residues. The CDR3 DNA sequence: TGTGCCAGCAGCTTAAGACTAGCGGGGGGTGATGAGCAGTTCTTC. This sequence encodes CASSLRLAGGDEQFF.

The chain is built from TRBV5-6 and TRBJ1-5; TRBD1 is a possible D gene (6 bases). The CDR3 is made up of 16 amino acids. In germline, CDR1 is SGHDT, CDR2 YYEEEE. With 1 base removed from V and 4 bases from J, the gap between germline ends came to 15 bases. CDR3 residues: CASSLRPGQLNQPQHF. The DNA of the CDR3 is TGTGCCAGCAGCTTGCGGCCTGGACAGTTAAATCAGCCCCAGCATTTT. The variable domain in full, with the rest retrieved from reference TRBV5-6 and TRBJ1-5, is DAGVTQSPTHLIKTRGQQVTLRCSPKSGHDTVSWYQQALGQGPQFIFQYYEEEERQRGNFPDRFSGHQFPNYSSELNVNALLLGDSALYLCASSLRPGQLNQPQHFGDGTRLSIL.

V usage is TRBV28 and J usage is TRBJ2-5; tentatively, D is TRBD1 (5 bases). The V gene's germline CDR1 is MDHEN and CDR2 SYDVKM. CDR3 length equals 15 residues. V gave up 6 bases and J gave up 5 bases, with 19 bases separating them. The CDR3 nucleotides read TGTGCCAGCAGACCGACCTCAGGGCCCCGGGAGACCCAGTACTTC. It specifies CASRPTSGPRETQYF.

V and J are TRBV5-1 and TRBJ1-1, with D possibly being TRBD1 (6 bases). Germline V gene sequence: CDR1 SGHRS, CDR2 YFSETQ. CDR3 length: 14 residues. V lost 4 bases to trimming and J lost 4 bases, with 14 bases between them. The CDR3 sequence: CASSHDRSTTEAFF. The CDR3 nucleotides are TGCGCCAGCAGCCACGACAGGAGTACCACTGAAGCTTTCTTT. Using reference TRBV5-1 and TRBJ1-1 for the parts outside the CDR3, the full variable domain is KAGVTQTPRYLIKTRGQQVTLSCSPISGHRSVSWYQQTPGQGLQFLFEYFSETQRNKGNFPGRFSGRQFSNSRSEMNVSTLELGDSALYLCASSHDRSTTEAFFGQGTRLTVV.

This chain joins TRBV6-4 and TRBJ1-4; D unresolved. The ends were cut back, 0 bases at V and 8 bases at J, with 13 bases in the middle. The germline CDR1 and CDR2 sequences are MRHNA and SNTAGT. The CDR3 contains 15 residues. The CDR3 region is CASSDSIRGGEKLFF. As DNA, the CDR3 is TGTGCCAGCAGTGACTCGATCCGCGGAGGGGAAAAACTGTTTTTT.

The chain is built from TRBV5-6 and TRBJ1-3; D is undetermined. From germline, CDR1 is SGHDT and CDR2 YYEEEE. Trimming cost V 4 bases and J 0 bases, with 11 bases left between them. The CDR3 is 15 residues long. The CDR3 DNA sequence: TGTGCCAGCAGCACGAAACAGAGCTCTGGAAACACCATATATTTT. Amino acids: CASSTKQSSGNTIYF.

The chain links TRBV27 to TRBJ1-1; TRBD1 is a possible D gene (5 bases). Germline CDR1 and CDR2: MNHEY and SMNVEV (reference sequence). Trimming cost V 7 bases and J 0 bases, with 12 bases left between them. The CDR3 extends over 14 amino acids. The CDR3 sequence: CASTPDTMNTEAFF. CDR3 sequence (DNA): TGTGCCAGCACCCCGGACACTATGAACACTGAAGCTTTCTTT.

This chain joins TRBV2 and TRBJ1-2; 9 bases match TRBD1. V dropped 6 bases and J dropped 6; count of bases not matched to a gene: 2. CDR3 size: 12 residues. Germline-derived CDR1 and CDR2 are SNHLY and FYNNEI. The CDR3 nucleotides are TGTGCCAGCAGGAGGACAGGGGATGGCTACACCTTC. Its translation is CASRRTGDGYTF.

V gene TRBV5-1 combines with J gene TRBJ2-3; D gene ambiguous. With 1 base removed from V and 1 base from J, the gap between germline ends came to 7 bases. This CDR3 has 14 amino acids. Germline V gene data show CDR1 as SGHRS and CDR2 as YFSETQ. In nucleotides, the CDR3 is TGCGCCAGCAGCTTGAGGTTACGCACAGATACGCAGTATTTT. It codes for CASSLRLRTDTQYF.

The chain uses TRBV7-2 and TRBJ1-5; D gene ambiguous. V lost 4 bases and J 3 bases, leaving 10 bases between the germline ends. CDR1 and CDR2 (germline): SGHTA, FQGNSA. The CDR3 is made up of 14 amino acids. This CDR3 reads CASSSAWNNQPQHF. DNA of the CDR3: TGTGCCAGCAGCTCCGCTTGGAACAATCAGCCCCAGCATTTT.

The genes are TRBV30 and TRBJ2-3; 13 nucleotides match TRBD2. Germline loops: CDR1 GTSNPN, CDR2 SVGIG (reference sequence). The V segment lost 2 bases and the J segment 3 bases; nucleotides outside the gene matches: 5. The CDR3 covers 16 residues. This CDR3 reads CAWSRWTSGGTDTQYF. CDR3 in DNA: TGTGCCTGGAGTAGGTGGACTAGCGGGGGTACAGATACGCAGTATTTT.

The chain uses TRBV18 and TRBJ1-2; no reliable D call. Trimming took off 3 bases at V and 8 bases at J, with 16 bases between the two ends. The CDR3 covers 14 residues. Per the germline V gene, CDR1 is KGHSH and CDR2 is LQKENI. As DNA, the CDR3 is TGTGCCAGCTCACCGATTCTAGGCCCCAACGGCTACACCTTC. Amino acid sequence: CASSPILGPNGYTF.

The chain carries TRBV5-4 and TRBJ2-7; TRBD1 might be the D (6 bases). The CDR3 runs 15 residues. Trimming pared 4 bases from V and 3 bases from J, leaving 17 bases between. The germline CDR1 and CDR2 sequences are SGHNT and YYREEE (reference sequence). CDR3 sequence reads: CASSSGQHPGYEQYF. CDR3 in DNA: TGTGCCAGCAGCAGTGGACAGCACCCCGGCTACGAGCAGTACTTC.

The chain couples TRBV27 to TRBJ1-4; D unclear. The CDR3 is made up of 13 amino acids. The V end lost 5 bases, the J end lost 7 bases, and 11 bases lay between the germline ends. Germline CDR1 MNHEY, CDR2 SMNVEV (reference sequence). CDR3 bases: TGTGCCAGCAGTATCAGACGAGGTGAAAAACTGTTTTTT. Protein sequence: CASSIRRGEKLFF.

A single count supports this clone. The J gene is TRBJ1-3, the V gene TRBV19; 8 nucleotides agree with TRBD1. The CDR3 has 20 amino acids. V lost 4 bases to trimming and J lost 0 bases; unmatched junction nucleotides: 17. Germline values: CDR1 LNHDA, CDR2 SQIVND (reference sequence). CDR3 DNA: TGTGCCAGTAGTAGGAGAGGACAGGGTGACACGTATTCCTCTGGAAACACCATATATTTT. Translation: CASSRRGQGDTYSSGNTIYF.

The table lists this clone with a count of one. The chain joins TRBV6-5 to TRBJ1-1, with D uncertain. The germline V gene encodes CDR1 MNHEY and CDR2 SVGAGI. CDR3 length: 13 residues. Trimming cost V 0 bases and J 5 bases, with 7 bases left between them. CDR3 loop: CASSYSTGTEAFF. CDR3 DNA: TGTGCCAGCAGTTACTCGACTGGGACTGAAGCTTTCTTT.

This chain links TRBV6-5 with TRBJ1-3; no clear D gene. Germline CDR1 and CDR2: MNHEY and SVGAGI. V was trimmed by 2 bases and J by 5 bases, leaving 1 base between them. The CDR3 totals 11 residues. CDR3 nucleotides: TGTGCCAGCAGTTACCGAAACACCATATATTTT. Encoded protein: CASSYRNTIYF.

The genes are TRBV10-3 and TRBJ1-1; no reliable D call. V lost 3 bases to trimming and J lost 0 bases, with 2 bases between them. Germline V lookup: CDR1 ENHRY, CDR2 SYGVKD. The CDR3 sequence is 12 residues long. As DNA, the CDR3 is TGTGCCATCAGTGAAATGAACACTGAAGCTTTCTTT. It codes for CAISEMNTEAFF.

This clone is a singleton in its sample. The CDR3 DNA is TGTGCCAGCAGCCCCCAGCTTCCCGGGGAGCTGTTTTTT. Amino acid sequence: CASSPQLPGELFF. The chain uses TRBV9 and TRBJ2-2, with D uncertain. Germline V lookup: CDR1 SGDLS, CDR2 YYNGEE. V lost 4 bases and J 6 bases, leaving 10 bases between the germline ends. This CDR3 contains 13 residues.